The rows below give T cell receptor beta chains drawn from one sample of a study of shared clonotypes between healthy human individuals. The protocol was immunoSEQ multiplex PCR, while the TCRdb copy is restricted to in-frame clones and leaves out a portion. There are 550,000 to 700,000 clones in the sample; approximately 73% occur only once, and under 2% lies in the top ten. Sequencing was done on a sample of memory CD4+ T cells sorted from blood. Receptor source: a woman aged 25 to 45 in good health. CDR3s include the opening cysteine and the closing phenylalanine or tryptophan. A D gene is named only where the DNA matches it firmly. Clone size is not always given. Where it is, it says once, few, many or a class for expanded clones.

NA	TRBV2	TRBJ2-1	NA	TGTGCCAGCAGTGAATTTGCCGTTGAGCAGTTCTTC	CASSEFAVEQFF
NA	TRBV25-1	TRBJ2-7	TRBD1	TGTGCCAGCAGTGAGGGATCCGGGACAGCCTCCTACGAGCAGTACTTC	CASSEGSGTASYEQYF
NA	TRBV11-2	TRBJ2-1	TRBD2	TGTGCCAGCAGCCTAGCGGGAGTCTCCTACAATGAGCAGTTCTTC	CASSLAGVSYNEQFF
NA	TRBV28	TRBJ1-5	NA	TGTGTCAGCGGGGTTCCGGGCAATCAGCCCCAGCATTTT	CVSGVPGNQPQHF
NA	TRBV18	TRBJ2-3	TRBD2	TGTGCCAGCTCACCATCCCCCAGCGGGACGAGGAAAGATACGCAGTATTTT	CASSPSPSGTRKDTQYF
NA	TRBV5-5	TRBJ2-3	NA	TGTGCCAGCAGCTTGGCCGTGACGGTCAGCACAGATACGCAGTATTTT	CASSLAVTVSTDTQYF
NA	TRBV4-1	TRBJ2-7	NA	TGCGCCAGCAGTCCCGGGCCTAATGACGAGCAGTACTTC	CASSPGPNDEQYF
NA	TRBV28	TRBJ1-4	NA	TGTGCCAGCAGTTCCCGGGGTAGCGGTATATCTAATGAAAAACTGTTTTTT	CASSSRGSGISNEKLFF
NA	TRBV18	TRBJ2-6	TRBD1	TGTGCCAGCTCCACCCGGACAGGGGCTGGTGGGGCCAACGTCCTGACTTTC	CASSTRTGAGGANVLTF
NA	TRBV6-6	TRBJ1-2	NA	TGTGCCAGCAGGCAGGAATGGGACGGTTCCTATGGCTACACCTTC	CASRQEWDGSYGYTF
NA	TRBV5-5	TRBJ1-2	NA	TGTGCCAGCAGCTTGGGGGACCAATATGGCTACACCTTC	CASSLGDQYGYTF
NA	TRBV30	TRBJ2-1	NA	TGTGCCTGGAGTCGAGAGGGCGGTCGGGCCTACAATGAGCAGTTCTTC	CAWSREGGRAYNEQFF
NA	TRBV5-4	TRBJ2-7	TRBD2	TGTGCCAGCAGCTTGGATCTAGCGGGAGGGGGAGAGCAGTACTTC	CASSLDLAGGGEQYF
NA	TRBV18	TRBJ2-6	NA	TGTGCCAGCTCACCAGGGGGCGCCGGTACTGGGGCCAACGTCCTGACTTTC	CASSPGGAGTGANVLTF
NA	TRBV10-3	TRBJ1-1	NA	TGTGCCATCAGGAGACAGGCGGGTAACACTGAAGCTTTCTTT	CAIRRQAGNTEAFF
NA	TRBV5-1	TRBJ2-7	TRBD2	TGCGCCAGCAGCCCCCGACTAGCGGGAGACCACGAGCAGTACTTC	CASSPRLAGDHEQYF
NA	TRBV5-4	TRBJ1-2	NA	TGTGCCAGCAGCTTGGGCGGAACTAACTATGGCTACACCTTC	CASSLGGTNYGYTF
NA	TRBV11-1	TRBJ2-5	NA	TGTGCCAGCAGCTTAGCGCACGGGGGGCGAGAGACCCAGTACTTC	CASSLAHGGRETQYF
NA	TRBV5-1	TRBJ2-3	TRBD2	TGCGCCAGCAGCTTGGGCTTCGGGACTAGCGGGAGGATTTCTAGCACAGATACGCAGTATTTT	CASSLGFGTSGRISSTDTQYF
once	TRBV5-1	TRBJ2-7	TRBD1	TGCGCCAGCAGCCCATCCCGGACAGGGAAAGTTGAGGAGCAGTACTTC	CASSPSRTGKVEEQYF
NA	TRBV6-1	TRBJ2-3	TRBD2	TGTGCCAGCAGGAGACTAGCGGGCGGCACAGATACGCAGTATTTT	CASRRLAGGTDTQYF
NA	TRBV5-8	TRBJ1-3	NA	TGTGCCAGCAGCTTGTACAAGAGCTCTGGAAACACCATATATTTT	CASSLYKSSGNTIYF
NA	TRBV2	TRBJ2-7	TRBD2	TGTGCCAGCAGTGTCACGCGCGGACTAGCGGGTTCCCCCTACGAGCAGTACTTC	CASSVTRGLAGSPYEQYF
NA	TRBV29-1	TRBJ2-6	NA	TGCAGCGTAGGTTTGACAGCCAGCTCTGGGGCCAACGTCCTGACTTTC	CSVGLTASSGANVLTF
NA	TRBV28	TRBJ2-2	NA	TGTGCCAGCAGCGAAACGGGGTACACCGGGGAGCTGTTTTTT	CASSETGYTGELFF
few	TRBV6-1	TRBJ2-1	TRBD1	TGTGCCAGCAGTGACGCTACCGGGACAGGGGACTACAATGAGCAGTTCTTC	CASSDATGTGDYNEQFF
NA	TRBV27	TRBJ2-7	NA	TGTGCCAGCAGTGGGACTTTACCCTCCTACGAGCAGTACTTC	CASSGTLPSYEQYF
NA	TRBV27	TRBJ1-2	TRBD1	TGTGCCAGCAGTCCGACAGGGGGCGCGAGTGGCTACACCTTC	CASSPTGGASGYTF
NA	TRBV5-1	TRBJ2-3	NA	TGCGCCAGCAGCTGGCCCACAGATACGCAGTATTTT	CASSWPTDTQYF
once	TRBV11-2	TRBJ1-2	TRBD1	TGTGCCAGCAGCGCAGGACAGGGTGGCTACACCTTC	CASSAGQGGYTF
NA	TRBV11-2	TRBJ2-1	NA	TGTGCCAGCAGCTCCCAAATGAGCTCCTACAATGAGCAGTTCTTC	CASSSQMSSYNEQFF
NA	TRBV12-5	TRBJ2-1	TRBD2	TGTGCTAGTGGTTTAGACGCACTAGCGGTAGACAATGAGCAGTTCTTC	CASGLDALAVDNEQFF
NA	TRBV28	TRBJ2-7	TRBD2	TGTGCCAGCACTCCCGGGACTAGCGGAAAAAGGCAGTACTTC	CASTPGTSGKRQYF
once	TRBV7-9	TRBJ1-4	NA	TGTGCCAGCACCCCAGGGGTAGATGAAAAACTGTTTTTT	CASTPGVDEKLFF
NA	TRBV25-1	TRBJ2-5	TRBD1	TGTGCCAGCAGTTCCTACAAACCGGGACAGGGCAATCAAGAGACCCAGTACTTC	CASSSYKPGQGNQETQYF
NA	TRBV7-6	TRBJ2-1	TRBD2	TGTGCCAGCAGCTTAGAAGCCGGGACTAGGGACTCGGAGCAGTTCTTC	CASSLEAGTRDSEQFF
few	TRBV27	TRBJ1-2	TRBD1	TGTGCCAGCAGCTTAAACAAAGGGGGCGGAAGGGGCTACACCTTC	CASSLNKGGGRGYTF
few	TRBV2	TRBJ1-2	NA	TGTGCCAGAGGGGGGGGAAGCCATGGCTACACCTTC	CARGGGSHGYTF
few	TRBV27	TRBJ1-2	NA	TGTGCCAGCAGGCGAACCGGGACGGATATTTCATATGGCTACACCTTC	CASRRTGTDISYGYTF
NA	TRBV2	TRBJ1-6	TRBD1	TGTGCCAGCATCCCAGGGGGATCCTATAATTCACCCCTCCACTTT	CASIPGGSYNSPLHF
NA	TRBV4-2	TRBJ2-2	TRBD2	TGTGCCAGCAGCCCCACTAGCGGGAGGAACACCGGGGAGCTGTTTTTT	CASSPTSGRNTGELFF
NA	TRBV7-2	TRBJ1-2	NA	TGTGCCAGCAGCCCCCTTAACTATGGCTACACCTTC	CASSPLNYGYTF
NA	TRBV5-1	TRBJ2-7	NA	TGCGCCAGCAGCTTGGGAGAGCGGAGGCACTACGAGCAGTACTTC	CASSLGERRHYEQYF
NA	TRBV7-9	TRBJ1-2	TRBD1	TGTGCCAGCAGCTTAGTGGCAGGGGGCGTAGGCTACACCTTC	CASSLVAGGVGYTF
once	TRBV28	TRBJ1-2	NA	TGTGCCAGCAGTTTAGGGACTGCAGGCTACACCTTC	CASSLGTAGYTF
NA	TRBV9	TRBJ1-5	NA	TGTGCCAGCAGCCCTAGCTGGGGGCGAGAGCAGCCCCAGCATTTT	CASSPSWGREQPQHF